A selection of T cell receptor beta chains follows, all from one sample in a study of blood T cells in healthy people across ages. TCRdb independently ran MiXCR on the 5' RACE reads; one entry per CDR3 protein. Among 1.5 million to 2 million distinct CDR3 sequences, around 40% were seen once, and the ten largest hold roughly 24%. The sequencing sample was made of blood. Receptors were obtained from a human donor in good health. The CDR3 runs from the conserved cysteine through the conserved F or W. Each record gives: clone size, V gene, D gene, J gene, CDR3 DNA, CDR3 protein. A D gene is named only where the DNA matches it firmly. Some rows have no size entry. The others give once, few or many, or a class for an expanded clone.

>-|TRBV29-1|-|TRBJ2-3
TGCAGCGTTGGGGGCGCCGCCAGCACAGATATGCAGTATTTT
CSVGGAASTDMQYF
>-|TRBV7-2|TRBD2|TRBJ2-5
TGTGCCAGCAGCCCCTCGACTAGCGGGGGACAAGAGACCCAGTACTTC
CASSPSTSGGQETQYF
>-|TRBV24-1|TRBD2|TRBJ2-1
TGTGCCACCAGTGAGCCTGGGACTACTCATGAGCAGTTCTTC
CATSEPGTTHEQFF
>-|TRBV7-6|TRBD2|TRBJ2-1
TGTGCCAGCAGCGTGAGGACTAGCGGGTGGAACAATGAGCAGTTCTTC
CASSVRTSGWNNEQFF
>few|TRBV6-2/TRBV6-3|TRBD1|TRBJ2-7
TGTGCCAGCAGTCAGGGGGCAACAATGACCGAGCAGTACTTC
CASSQGATMTEQYF
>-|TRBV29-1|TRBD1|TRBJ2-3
TGCAGCGTACTACGGCCGGGACAGGGGGCTAGCTCGGCGCAGTATTTT
CSVLRPGQGASSAQYF
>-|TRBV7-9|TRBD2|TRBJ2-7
TGTGCCAGCAGCTCGACGACTAGCGGGTCCTACGAGCAGTACTTC
CASSSTTSGSYEQYF
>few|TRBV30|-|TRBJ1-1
TGTGCCTGGAGTGGGGCGGGGGTATCTTTCTTT
CAWSGAGVSFF
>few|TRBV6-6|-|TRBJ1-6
TGTGCCAGCAGCCTTCTTGACGGAGACAATAATTCACCCCTCCACTTT
CASSLLDGDNNSPLHF
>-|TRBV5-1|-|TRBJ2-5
TGCGCCAGCAGCTTTAAGACAGCCGATTTTGCTCAAGAGACCCAGTACTTC
CASSFKTADFAQETQYF
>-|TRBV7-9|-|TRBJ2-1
TGTGCCAGCAGCTTCGACCGGGCGGCCTACAATGAGCAGTTCTTC
CASSFDRAAYNEQFF
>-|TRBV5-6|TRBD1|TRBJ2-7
TGTGCCAGCAGCTTGTTACGCCTAAGGACAGGGGGATACGAGCAGTACTTC
CASSLLRLRTGGYEQYF
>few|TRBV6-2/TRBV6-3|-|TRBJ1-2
TGTGCCAGCAGTTACCCGACCGCAACTAACTATGGCTACACCTTC
CASSYPTATNYGYTF
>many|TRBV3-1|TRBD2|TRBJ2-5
TGTGCCAGCAGCCGACTAGCGGGGGGCCTTCAAGAGACCCAGTACTTC
CASSRLAGGLQETQYF
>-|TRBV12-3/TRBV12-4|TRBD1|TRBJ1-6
TGTGCCAGCAGCGGGACAGGGGGTAATAATTCACCCCTCCACTTT
CASSGTGGNNSPLHF